The clone carrying this T cell receptor beta chain was found many times. Each TCR cDNA molecule carried a unique molecular identifier. TCRdb itself ran the 5' RACE reads through MiXCR, one entry per CDR3 protein. The repertoire includes 40,000 to 45,000 distinct CDR3 sequences, roughly an eighth of them detected once, and 56% sits in the top ten. Stated time point: sample taken at primary tumor resection. Whole RNA was taken from tumor, nontumor lung or frozen PBMC; it was then sequenced unsorted. The data originate from a study of spatial heterogeneity in lung cancer. V gave up 1 base and J gave up 4 bases; unmatched junction bases: 1. Per the germline V gene, CDR1 is SGHRS and CDR2 is YFSETQ. This CDR3 region has 14 residues.

The sample was PBMCs, taken at surgery. This rearrangement joins TRBV5-1 to TRBJ2-5, with 10 positions matching TRBD2. This clonotype was obtained from a male donor with early-stage non-small cell lung cancer. CDR3 in DNA: TGCGCCAGCAGCTTGAGCGGGGGGGCAGAGACCCAGTACTTC. Its protein product is CASSLSGGAETQYF.